The rows below give T cell receptor beta chains drawn from one sample of a study of T-cell reconstitution after alpha-beta-depleted transplantation in children. MiXCR, run by TCRdb on the PCR reads, gives a single entry per CDR3 protein. The sample holds around 380,000 distinct CDR3 sequences, about a tenth seen once. Sequencing used PBMCs from the stem cell graft donor, obtained from the stem cell graft. The receptors shown here come from a human donor who donated a stem cell graft to a child with acute myeloid leukemia. The CDR3 runs from the conserved cysteine through the conserved F or W. A D gene is named only where the DNA matches it firmly. For some rows the clone size is stated as once, few or many, or as a class when expanded; others skip it.

V gene: TRBV27; clone size: NA; J gene: TRBJ2-7; D gene: NA; CDR3 protein: CASSRGGALGNEQYF; CDR3 DNA: TGTGCCAGCAGTAGAGGGGGGGCCCTCGGAAACGAGCAGTACTTC
V gene: TRBV27; clone size: many; J gene: TRBJ2-3; D gene: NA; CDR3 protein: CASSPIQTDTQYF; CDR3 DNA: TGTGCCAGCAGTCCGATCCAGACAGATACGCAGTATTTT
V gene: TRBV20-1; clone size: few; J gene: TRBJ1-5; D gene: TRBD1; CDR3 protein: CSAISFLDRARGSQPQHF; CDR3 DNA: TGCAGTGCCATCTCGTTTTTGGACAGGGCTAGAGGGAGTCAGCCCCAGCATTTT
V gene: TRBV25-1; clone size: NA; J gene: TRBJ1-2; D gene: NA; CDR3 protein: CASSGTGLGYTF; CDR3 DNA: TGTGCCAGCAGTGGCACAGGTCTCGGCTACACCTTC
V gene: TRBV4-2; clone size: few; J gene: TRBJ2-7; D gene: NA; CDR3 protein: CASSQDRSSRYEQYF; CDR3 DNA: TGTGCCAGCAGCCAAGATCGGTCTAGTCGCTACGAGCAGTACTTC
V gene: TRBV6-2/TRBV6-3; clone size: many; J gene: TRBJ2-3; D gene: NA; CDR3 protein: CASSHTTGDGTDTQYF; CDR3 DNA: TGTGCCAGCAGTCATACTACAGGCGACGGCACAGATACGCAGTATTTT
V gene: TRBV12-3/TRBV12-4; clone size: few; J gene: TRBJ2-7; D gene: TRBD1; CDR3 protein: CASSSYPQGASYEQYF; CDR3 DNA: TGTGCCAGCAGTTCGTACCCACAGGGGGCCTCCTACGAGCAGTACTTC
V gene: TRBV2; clone size: few; J gene: TRBJ2-4; D gene: NA; CDR3 protein: CASSPGAENIQYF; CDR3 DNA: TGTGCCAGCAGTCCGGGGGCGGAAAACATTCAGTACTTC
V gene: TRBV29-1; clone size: few; J gene: TRBJ2-5; D gene: NA; CDR3 protein: CSVRDEETQYF; CDR3 DNA: TGCAGCGTCCGGGACGAAGAGACCCAGTACTTC
V gene: TRBV29-1; clone size: NA; J gene: TRBJ2-6; D gene: NA; CDR3 protein: CSVLGAGANVLTF; CDR3 DNA: TGCAGCGTTCTAGGAGCTGGGGCCAACGTCCTGACTTTC
V gene: TRBV12-3/TRBV12-4; clone size: NA; J gene: TRBJ2-2; D gene: NA; CDR3 protein: CASSLVGTPLAGELFF; CDR3 DNA: TGTGCCAGCAGTTTAGTTGGGACACCACTAGCCGGGGAGCTGTTTTTT
V gene: TRBV6-1; clone size: few; J gene: TRBJ1-2; D gene: NA; CDR3 protein: CASSAPSQGRPGYTF; CDR3 DNA: TGTGCCAGCAGTGCGCCCTCCCAAGGACGCCCTGGCTACACCTTC
V gene: TRBV19; clone size: NA; J gene: TRBJ2-1; D gene: NA; CDR3 protein: CASSRRTPNEQFF; CDR3 DNA: TGTGCCAGTAGCCGGCGGACACCCAATGAGCAGTTCTTC
V gene: TRBV13; clone size: NA; J gene: TRBJ2-1; D gene: NA; CDR3 protein: CASSFGREPQQFF; CDR3 DNA: TGTGCCAGCAGCTTTGGACGGGAGCCTCAACAGTTCTTC
V gene: TRBV9; clone size: few; J gene: TRBJ2-1; D gene: NA; CDR3 protein: CASSVGQGRYNEQFF; CDR3 DNA: TGTGCCAGCAGCGTAGGTCAAGGGCGCTACAATGAGCAGTTCTTC
V gene: TRBV12-5; clone size: once; J gene: TRBJ2-3; D gene: NA; CDR3 protein: CASGLDQVTDTQYF; CDR3 DNA: TGTGCTAGTGGTTTGGACCAGGTCACAGATACGCAGTATTTT
V gene: TRBV6-1; clone size: NA; J gene: TRBJ2-3; D gene: TRBD1; CDR3 protein: CASSVGQFSSTDTQYF; CDR3 DNA: TGTGCCAGCAGCGTGGGACAGTTTTCTAGCACAGATACGCAGTATTTT
V gene: TRBV7-2; clone size: few; J gene: TRBJ1-6; D gene: NA; CDR3 protein: CASSLEQGSYNSPLHF; CDR3 DNA: TGTGCCAGCAGCTTAGAACAGGGATCCTATAATTCACCCCTCCACTTT
V gene: TRBV3-1; clone size: few; J gene: TRBJ2-2; D gene: NA; CDR3 protein: CASSQRGAHTGELFF; CDR3 DNA: TGTGCCAGCAGCCAAAGGGGGGCTCACACCGGGGAGCTGTTTTTT
V gene: TRBV2; clone size: once; J gene: TRBJ2-2; D gene: NA; CDR3 protein: CASSERVDGELFF; CDR3 DNA: TGTGCCAGCAGTGAGAGGGTGGACGGGGAGCTGTTTTTT
V gene: TRBV6-1; clone size: many; J gene: TRBJ2-3; D gene: NA; CDR3 protein: CASSEWVTDTQYF; CDR3 DNA: TGTGCCAGCAGTGAATGGGTCACAGATACGCAGTATTTT
V gene: TRBV29-1; clone size: few; J gene: TRBJ2-5; D gene: NA; CDR3 protein: CSVARRDPDEAQYF; CDR3 DNA: TGCAGCGTTGCCCGTCGGGACCCAGACGAAGCCCAGTACTTC
V gene: TRBV9; clone size: few; J gene: TRBJ2-5; D gene: NA; CDR3 protein: CASSVGRNHTDRRKTQYF; CDR3 DNA: TGTGCCAGCAGCGTAGGCCGGAACCACACTGACAGGCGCAAGACCCAGTACTTC
V gene: TRBV7-2; clone size: many; J gene: TRBJ1-1; D gene: TRBD1; CDR3 protein: CASGPGQKNTEAFF; CDR3 DNA: TGTGCCAGCGGACCGGGACAGAAGAACACTGAAGCTTTCTTT
V gene: TRBV6-5; clone size: few; J gene: TRBJ2-3; D gene: NA; CDR3 protein: CASSYSKYPGTDTQYF; CDR3 DNA: TGTGCCAGCAGTTACTCGAAATACCCCGGAACAGATACGCAGTATTTT
V gene: TRBV12-3/TRBV12-4; clone size: NA; J gene: TRBJ1-6; D gene: NA; CDR3 protein: CASSLSGVNSPLHF; CDR3 DNA: TGTGCCAGCAGTTTATCGGGGGTTAATTCACCCCTCCACTTT
V gene: TRBV7-2; clone size: few; J gene: TRBJ2-1; D gene: TRBD2; CDR3 protein: CASSQLQLAGEYNEQFF; CDR3 DNA: TGTGCCAGCAGCCAGCTCCAACTAGCGGGGGAGTACAATGAGCAGTTCTTC
V gene: TRBV10-3; clone size: NA; J gene: TRBJ2-1; D gene: TRBD2; CDR3 protein: CAISGTSGREYNEQFF; CDR3 DNA: TGTGCCATCAGTGGGACTAGCGGGAGGGAATACAATGAGCAGTTCTTC
V gene: TRBV5-1; clone size: few; J gene: TRBJ1-4; D gene: NA; CDR3 protein: CASSLTGLGEKLFF; CDR3 DNA: TGCGCCAGCAGCTTGACAGGGCTGGGTGAAAAACTGTTTTTT
V gene: TRBV7-6; clone size: few; J gene: TRBJ2-6; D gene: NA; CDR3 protein: CASSLSGRAGANVLTF; CDR3 DNA: TGTGCCAGCAGCTTATCTGGCCGGGCTGGGGCCAACGTCCTGACTTTC
V gene: TRBV12-3/TRBV12-4; clone size: many; J gene: TRBJ2-5; D gene: NA; CDR3 protein: CASSLRRRDETQYF; CDR3 DNA: TGTGCCAGCAGTTTGCGCCGGCGGGACGAGACCCAGTACTTC
V gene: TRBV4-3; clone size: NA; J gene: TRBJ1-2; D gene: NA; CDR3 protein: CASSQDRVNYGYTF; CDR3 DNA: TGCGCCAGCAGCCAAGATCGGGTGAACTATGGCTACACCTTC
V gene: TRBV20-1; clone size: NA; J gene: TRBJ2-2; D gene: NA; CDR3 protein: CSARDPRGQSGELFF; CDR3 DNA: TGCAGTGCTAGAGATCCCCGGGGGCAAAGCGGGGAGCTGTTTTTT
V gene: TRBV7-8; clone size: few; J gene: TRBJ2-5; D gene: TRBD1; CDR3 protein: CASSTGQAKETQYF; CDR3 DNA: TGTGCCAGCAGCACGGGACAGGCCAAAGAGACCCAGTACTTC
V gene: TRBV9; clone size: few; J gene: TRBJ2-1; D gene: NA; CDR3 protein: CASSVGADSYNEQFF; CDR3 DNA: TGTGCCAGCAGCGTAGGGGCGGACTCCTACAATGAGCAGTTCTTC
V gene: TRBV19; clone size: NA; J gene: TRBJ2-1; D gene: NA; CDR3 protein: CASSMVGGNSYNEQFF; CDR3 DNA: TGTGCCAGTAGTATGGTCGGCGGGAACTCCTACAATGAGCAGTTCTTC
V gene: TRBV12-3/TRBV12-4; clone size: few; J gene: TRBJ1-2; D gene: TRBD1; CDR3 protein: CASSWDRGRDGYTF; CDR3 DNA: TGTGCCAGCAGTTGGGACAGGGGGCGTGATGGCTACACCTTC
V gene: TRBV20-1; clone size: NA; J gene: TRBJ2-5; D gene: NA; CDR3 protein: CSASLELTQYF; CDR3 DNA: TGCAGTGCTAGTTTAGAGTTGACCCAGTACTTC
V gene: TRBV20-1; clone size: many; J gene: TRBJ2-3; D gene: TRBD1; CDR3 protein: CSARPGGRGDTQYF; CDR3 DNA: TGCAGTGCTAGACCAGGGGGCAGGGGAGATACGCAGTATTTT
V gene: TRBV4-1; clone size: NA; J gene: TRBJ1-1; D gene: NA; CDR3 protein: CASSQPREWMSTEAFF; CDR3 DNA: TGCGCCAGCAGCCAGCCCAGGGAGTGGATGAGCACTGAAGCTTTCTTT
V gene: TRBV7-2; clone size: few; J gene: TRBJ2-1; D gene: TRBD2; CDR3 protein: CASYRGASGGHNEQFF; CDR3 DNA: TGTGCCAGCTACCGAGGGGCTAGCGGGGGGCATAATGAGCAGTTCTTC
V gene: TRBV5-1; clone size: many; J gene: TRBJ1-2; D gene: NA; CDR3 protein: CASSPNTGTGGGYTF; CDR3 DNA: TGCGCCAGCAGCCCGAATACGGGGACCGGAGGTGGCTACACCTTC
V gene: TRBV6-5; clone size: NA; J gene: TRBJ1-4; D gene: NA; CDR3 protein: CASSSRTEGNEKLFF; CDR3 DNA: TGTGCCAGCAGTTCACGGACCGAAGGGAATGAAAAACTGTTTTTT
V gene: TRBV20-1; clone size: NA; J gene: TRBJ2-7; D gene: TRBD2; CDR3 protein: CSATGTSGSVYEQYF; CDR3 DNA: TGCAGTGCTACCGGGACTAGCGGGAGTGTATACGAGCAGTACTTC
V gene: TRBV4-3; clone size: many; J gene: TRBJ1-5; D gene: NA; CDR3 protein: CASSQAANQPQHF; CDR3 DNA: TGCGCCAGCAGCCAAGCAGCAAATCAGCCCCAGCATTTT